One and the same sample provided the 27 T cell receptor beta chains below, sequenced in a study of T cells in tumors after PD-1 blockade. Assay: immunoSEQ multiplex PCR; the TCRdb copy retains only in-frame clones and omits some. The sample includes 10,000 to 15,000 clones, 63% seen only once; the top ten take roughly 28%. Sequences were derived from tumor tissue, sampled before anti-PD-1 treatment. Receptor source: a human donor with cutaneous squamous cell carcinoma.

The J gene is TRBJ2-1, the V gene TRBV27; 10 nucleotides agree with TRBD1. The germline V gene has CDR1 MNHEY and CDR2 SMNVEV (reference sequence). Unmatched junction bases numbered 3, after V lost 3 bases and J lost 4 bases. This CDR3 spans 15 amino acids. The CDR3 DNA reads as TGTGCCAGCAGTTTCGGACAGGGGGGGTACAATGAGCAGTTCTTC. It translates to CASSFGQGGYNEQFF.

As DNA, the CDR3 is TGTGCCAGCAGTTACCAAACAGGGACTTTCTTT. It encodes CASSYQTGTFF. The rearrangement uses TRBV6-5 and TRBJ1-1; possible D gene TRBD1, 6 bases. Germline V gene lookup returns CDR1 MNHEY and CDR2 SVGAGI. This CDR3 is built from 11 residues. The V end lost 2 bases, the J end lost 12 bases, and 10 bases lay between the germline ends.

This chain uses TRBV2 with TRBJ1-2; D remains unclear. V lost 4 bases, J lost 2 bases, and 8 bases lay in between. Germline CDR1 is SNHLY and CDR2 is FYNNEI. The CDR3 spans 13 residues. The CDR3 DNA follows: TGTGCCAGCAGTGTAGAGTCAAACTATGGCTACACCTTC. The encoded protein is CASSVESNYGYTF.

The genes are TRBV14 and TRBJ2-5; D gene uncertain. CDR1 and CDR2 (germline): SGHDN, FVKESK. The V and J ends lost 5 bases and 4 bases respectively, with 8 bases between them. The CDR3 is 12 amino acids. CDR3 nucleotides: TGTGCCAGCAGCTCGTCCCCAGAGACCCAGTACTTC. As protein: CASSSSPETQYF.

This rearrangement joins TRBV7-9 to TRBJ1-1; D ambiguous. The germline V and J ends were trimmed by 1 base and 1 base, with 10 bases remaining between them. CDR1 and CDR2 (germline): SEHNR, FQNEAQ (reference sequence). CDR3 size: 15 residues. This CDR3 is CASSLDGRKNTEAFF. CDR3 nucleotides: TGTGCCAGCAGCTTAGATGGGCGCAAGAACACTGAAGCTTTCTTT.

This chain uses TRBV7-9 with TRBJ2-7; the match to TRBD2 covers 7 bases. V was clipped by 8 bases and J by 2 bases; unmatched bases: 9. Germline CDR1 reads SEHNR; CDR2 reads FQNEAQ (reference sequence). CDR3 size: 14 residues. The CDR3: CASLGEGRPYEQYF. CDR3 DNA: TGTGCCAGCCTGGGGGAGGGACGGCCCTACGAGCAGTACTTC.

This clone was counted only a few times. This chain connects TRBV7-2 to TRBJ1-2, with D maybe TRBD1 (5 bases). The germline CDR1 and CDR2 sequences are SGHTA and FQGNSA. This CDR3 region has 16 residues. Trimming pared 5 bases from V and 5 bases from J, leaving 21 bases between. DNA of the CDR3: TGTGCCAGCAGCCCCCAGCACGGACAAACCCTATATGGCTACACCTTC. As protein: CASSPQHGQTLYGYTF. The full variable domain, rest sourced from reference TRBV7-2 and TRBJ1-2, is GAGVSQSPSNKVTEKGKDVELRCDPISGHTALYWYRQSLGQGLEFLIYFQGNSAPDKSGLPSDRFSAERTGGSVSTLTIQRTQQEDSAVYLCASSPQHGQTLYGYTFGSGTRLTVV.

This chain links TRBV3-1 (or the pseudogene TRBV3-2) with TRBJ2-3, with 7 nucleotides matching TRBD2. With 0 bases clipped from V and 4 bases from J, the junction kept 10 bases outside the gene matches. The CDR3 length is 17 residues. The germline V gene encodes CDR1 LGHDT and CDR2 YNNKEL (reference sequence). CDR3 DNA: TGTGCCAGCAGCCAAGAGTCTTCAGCGGGAAATCCAGATACGCAGTATTTT. Amino acids: CASSQESSAGNPDTQYF.

The chain uses TRBV7-9 and TRBJ2-1, with D hard to call. Germline values: CDR1 SEHNR, CDR2 FQNEAQ (reference sequence). Trimming pared 1 base from V and 3 bases from J, leaving 4 bases between. The CDR3 runs to 13 residues. Here the CDR3 reads CASSLGDYNEQFF. The CDR3, as DNA: TGTGCCAGCAGCTTAGGGGACTACAATGAGCAGTTCTTC.

This chain uses TRBV7-2 with TRBJ2-7, with D maybe TRBD1 (6 bases). There are 14 residues in the CDR3. The germline CDR1 and CDR2 sequences are SGHTA and FQGNSA. The V gene lost 5 bases and the J gene lost 7 bases, with 18 bases spanning the gap. CDR3 DNA: TGTGCCAGCAGCGGGGACCGAGGTAGGGGGGAGCAGTACTTC. This gives the protein CASSGDRGRGEQYF.

This clone has only a few counts. This chain joins TRBV4-1 and TRBJ2-5, with 7 bases that match TRBD1. The V segment lost 1 base and the J segment 1 base; nucleotides outside the gene matches: 6. The CDR3 covers 16 residues. CDR1 is MGHRA, CDR2 YSYEKL, per germline. The CDR3 region has the DNA TGCGCCAGCAGCCAAGTTGCGACAGGGACCCAAGAGACCCAGTACTTC. As protein: CASSQVATGTQETQYF.

In this sample, this clone turned up once. The chain couples TRBV19 to TRBJ2-3, with D possibly matching TRBD2 (6 bases). Germline V lookup: CDR1 LNHDA, CDR2 SQIVND (reference sequence). Trimming removed 3 bases from V and 1 base from J, with 14 bases in between. The CDR3 has 16 residues. The CDR3 loop is CASSMGLGTGTDTQYF. The CDR3 DNA reads TGTGCCAGTAGTATGGGACTTGGAACGGGCACAGATACGCAGTATTTT.

The chain is built from TRBV6-5 and TRBJ1-1, with a weak D call TRBD1 (5 bases). V lost 6 bases to trimming and J lost 5 bases, with 13 bases between them. Looked up from germline, CDR1 is MNHEY and CDR2 is SVGAGI. The CDR3 is made up of 13 amino acids. CDR3 DNA sequence: TGTGCCAGCAGCCTTACAGGATCTACTGAAGCTTTCTTT. It yields the protein CASSLTGSTEAFF.

The chain recombines TRBV5-4 with TRBJ1-1, with 9 bases identical to TRBD1. The CDR3 has 15 residues. Trimming removed 4 bases from V and 4 bases from J; junction bases left unmatched: 8. Germline values: CDR1 SGHNT, CDR2 YYREEE (reference sequence). The CDR3 reads CASSPQQGASTEAFF. The CDR3 region has the DNA TGTGCCAGCAGCCCCCAACAGGGGGCGAGCACTGAAGCTTTCTTT.

This clone was counted a single time. The V and J genes are TRBV30 and TRBJ1-1; TRBD1 agrees at 8 bases. The ends lost 5 bases at V and 11 bases at J; junction bases unmatched: 7. Per germline, CDR1 GTSNPN and CDR2 SVGIG (reference sequence). The CDR3 extends over 11 amino acids. The CDR3 sequence is CAWETGARAFF. CDR3 bases: TGTGCCTGGGAGACAGGGGCTCGGGCTTTCTTT.

This clone was seen only once. The chain is built from TRBV10-3 and TRBJ1-1, with D possibly TRBD1 on 5 matching bases. Looked up from germline, CDR1 is ENHRY and CDR2 is SYGVKD. The CDR3 contains 14 residues. V was shortened by 3 bases and J by 8 bases, with 16 bases between the two germline ends. The CDR3 DNA reads TGTGCCATCAGTGACATGGGGCGCGGCCTGGAAGCTTTCTTT. Translation gives CAISDMGRGLEAFF.

For the CDR3, the DNA is TGTGCCAGCAGTTTATTTGGGGATCAGCCCCAGCATTTT. It translates to CASSLFGDQPQHF. This sequence joins TRBV27 and TRBJ1-5; D not certain. Trimming stripped 1 base from V and 5 bases from J, with 6 bases between. CDR3 length: 13 residues. CDR1 and CDR2 (germline): MNHEY, SMNVEV (reference sequence).

This chain connects TRBV28 to TRBJ2-5; 11 bases line up with TRBD2. V shed 6 bases and J 5 bases; nucleotides not matched to a gene: 8. This CDR3 spans 15 amino acids. Germline lookup yields CDR1 MDHEN and CDR2 SYDVKM. CDR3 amino acids: CASRRTSGRPETQYF. The CDR3 DNA follows: TGTGCCAGCAGGCGTACTAGCGGGAGACCTGAGACCCAGTACTTC.

This chain joins TRBV6-5 and TRBJ2-1; TRBD2 matches 12 bases. After removal of 5 bases from V and 8 bases from J, the junction contained 7 bases not matched to a gene. The germline V gene has CDR1 MNHEY and CDR2 SVGAGI. The CDR3 is 15 amino acids. The CDR3 DNA is TGTGCCAGCAGTCGCGGACTAGCGGGGACACATGAGCAGTTCTTC. Its translation is CASSRGLAGTHEQFF.

This clone was found once. V gene TRBV6-6 combines with J gene TRBJ2-1, with D perhaps being TRBD1 or TRBD2 (6 bases each). V was clipped by 2 bases and J by 3 bases, with 11 bases between them. The CDR3 is made up of 15 amino acids. From germline, CDR1 is MNHNY and CDR2 SVGAGI (reference sequence). The CDR3 DNA reads as TGTGCCAGCAGTTACGGAGGGGACAACTACAATGAGCAGTTCTTC. Translating it yields CASSYGGDNYNEQFF.

This sequence joins TRBV7-8 and TRBJ2-2; D is undetermined. The CDR3 length is 15 residues. In germline, CDR1 is SGHVS, CDR2 FQNEAQ. Trimming pared 0 bases from V and 8 bases from J, leaving 13 bases between. CDR3 amino acids: CASSLAITPSGELFF. CDR3 DNA: TGTGCCAGCAGCTTAGCTATAACCCCAAGTGGGGAGCTGTTTTTT.

This clone was recorded only once. The CDR3 spells CASSFGQGKYNEQFF. In DNA form, the CDR3 reads TGTGCCAGCAGCTTCGGACAGGGAAAGTACAATGAGCAGTTCTTC. V is TRBV11-2 and J is TRBJ2-1; 8 positions agree with TRBD1. The V segment lost 3 bases and the J segment 4 bases; nucleotides outside the gene matches: 5. The CDR3 has 15 amino acids. Per the germline V gene, CDR1 is SGHAT and CDR2 is FQNNGV.

This clone was found a few times. This chain connects TRBV5-1 to TRBJ2-7, with 12 bases that match TRBD2. The V and J ends lost 3 bases and 1 base, in that order; junction bases with no gene match: 11. In germline, CDR1 is SGHRS, CDR2 YFSETQ. The length of the CDR3 is 18 residues. Written as DNA, the CDR3 is TGCGCCAGCAGCTGGGAGACTAGCGGGAGCACTGGATCCTACGAGCAGTACTTC. Residues: CASSWETSGSTGSYEQYF.

The chain recombines TRBV7-9 with TRBJ2-1, with D possibly TRBD1 on 6 matching bases. The CDR3 extends over 15 amino acids. CDR1 is SEHNR, CDR2 FQNEAQ, per germline (reference sequence). V gave up 1 base and J gave up 0 bases, with 7 bases separating them. CDR3 DNA sequence: TGTGCCAGCAGCTTAGTGGGGGCCTCCTACAATGAGCAGTTCTTC. Translated, it gives CASSLVGASYNEQFF.

The CDR3 DNA follows: TGTGCCAGCAGCTTAGACGGGGGGACCCAGTACTTC. This encodes CASSLDGGTQYF. This chain uses TRBV7-9 with TRBJ2-5, with D perhaps matching TRBD2 (6 bases). The CDR3 runs to 12 residues. Germline CDR1 and CDR2: SEHNR and FQNEAQ (reference sequence). Trimming cost V 1 base and J 7 bases, with 7 bases left between them.

This chain links TRBV14 with TRBJ1-1; 7 nucleotides match TRBD1. CDR3 length equals 15 residues. The V and J ends lost 0 bases and 0 bases, in that order; junction bases with no gene match: 1. Germline V lookup: CDR1 SGHDN, CDR2 FVKESK. The CDR3 loop is CASSQEGGLNTEAFF. The CDR3, as DNA: TGTGCCAGCAGCCAAGAAGGGGGCCTGAACACTGAAGCTTTCTTT.

The rearrangement uses TRBV18 and TRBJ2-7; 8 nucleotides match TRBD2. Germline CDR1 KGHSH, CDR2 LQKENI. V shed 3 bases and J 6 bases; nucleotides not matched to a gene: 13. CDR3 length equals 16 residues. In DNA form, the CDR3 reads TGTGCCAGCTCACCTCTTTCCGGGAGGGCTGCCGGCGAGCAGTACTTC. This codes for CASSPLSGRAAGEQYF.